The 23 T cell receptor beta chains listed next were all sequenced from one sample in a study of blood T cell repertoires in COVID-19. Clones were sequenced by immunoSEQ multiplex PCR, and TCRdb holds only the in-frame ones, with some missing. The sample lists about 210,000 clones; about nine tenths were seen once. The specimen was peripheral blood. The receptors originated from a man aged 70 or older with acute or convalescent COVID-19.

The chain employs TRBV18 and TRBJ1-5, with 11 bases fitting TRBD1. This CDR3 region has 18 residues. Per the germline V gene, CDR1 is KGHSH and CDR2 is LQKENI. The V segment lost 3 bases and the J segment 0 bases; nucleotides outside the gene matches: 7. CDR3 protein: CASSPFGTGGNSNQPQHF. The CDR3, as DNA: TGTGCCAGCTCACCCTTCGGGACAGGGGGAAATAGCAATCAGCCCCAGCATTTT.

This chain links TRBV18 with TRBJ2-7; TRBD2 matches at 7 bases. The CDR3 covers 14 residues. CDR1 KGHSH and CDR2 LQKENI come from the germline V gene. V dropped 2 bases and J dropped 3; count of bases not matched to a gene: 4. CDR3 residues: CASSPSGGSYEQYF. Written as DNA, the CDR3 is TGTGCCAGCTCACCATCCGGCGGGAGCTACGAGCAGTACTTC.

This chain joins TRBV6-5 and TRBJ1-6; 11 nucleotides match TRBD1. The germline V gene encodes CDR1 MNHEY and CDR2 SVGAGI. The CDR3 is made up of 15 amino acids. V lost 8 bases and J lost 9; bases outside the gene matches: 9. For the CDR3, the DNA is TGTGCCAGCCGGAGCAGCGGGACAGGGGGTTCACCCCTCCACTTT. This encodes CASRSSGTGGSPLHF.

CDR3 protein: CSVVGRWGTNSGNTIYF. The CDR3 DNA reads as TGCAGCGTCGTTGGAAGGTGGGGGACAAACTCTGGAAACACCATATATTTT. V usage is TRBV29-1 and J usage is TRBJ1-3; a possible D gene is TRBD1 (6 bases). The germline V gene encodes CDR1 SQVTM and CDR2 ANQGSEA. V dropped 6 bases and J dropped 0 bases, with 21 bases sitting between them. The CDR3 consists of 17 residues. The full variable domain, with the rest looked up from reference TRBV29-1 and TRBJ1-3, is SAVISQKPSRDICQRGTSLTIQCQVDSQVTMMFWYRQQPGQSLTLIATANQGSEATYESGFVIDKFPISRPNLTFSTLTVSNMSPEDSSIYLCSVVGRWGTNSGNTIYFGEGSWLTVV.

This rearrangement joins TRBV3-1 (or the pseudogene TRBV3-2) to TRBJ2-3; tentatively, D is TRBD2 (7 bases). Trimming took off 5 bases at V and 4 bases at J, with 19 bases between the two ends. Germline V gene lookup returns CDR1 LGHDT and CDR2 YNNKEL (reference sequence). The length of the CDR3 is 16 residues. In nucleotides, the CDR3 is TGTGCCAGCAGCTGGGGGGGGCGGGAGTTAGCAGATACGCAGTATTTT. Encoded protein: CASSWGGRELADTQYF.

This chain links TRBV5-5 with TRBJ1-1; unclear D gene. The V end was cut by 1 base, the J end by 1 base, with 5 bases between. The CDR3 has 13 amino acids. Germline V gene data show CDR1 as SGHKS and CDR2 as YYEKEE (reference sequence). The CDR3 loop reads CASSLMANTEAFF. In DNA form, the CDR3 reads TGTGCCAGCAGCTTGATGGCGAACACTGAAGCTTTCTTT.

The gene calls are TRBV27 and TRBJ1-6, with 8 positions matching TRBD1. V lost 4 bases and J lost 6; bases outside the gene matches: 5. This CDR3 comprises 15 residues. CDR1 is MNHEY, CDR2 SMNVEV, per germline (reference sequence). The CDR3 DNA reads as TGTGCCAGCAGTTCATTAGGACAGGGTAATTCACCCCTCCACTTT. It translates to CASSSLGQGNSPLHF.

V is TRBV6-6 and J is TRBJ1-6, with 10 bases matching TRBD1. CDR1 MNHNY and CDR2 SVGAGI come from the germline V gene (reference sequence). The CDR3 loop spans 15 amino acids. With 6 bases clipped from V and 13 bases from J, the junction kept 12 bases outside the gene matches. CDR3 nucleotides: TGTGCCAGCAGACGAGATGGGACAGGGGCGACGCCCCTCCACTTT. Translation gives CASRRDGTGATPLHF.

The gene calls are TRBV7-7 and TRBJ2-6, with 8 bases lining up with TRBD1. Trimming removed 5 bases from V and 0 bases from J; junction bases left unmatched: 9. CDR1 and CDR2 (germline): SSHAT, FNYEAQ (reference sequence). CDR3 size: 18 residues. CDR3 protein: CASSRQGAAGSGANVLTF. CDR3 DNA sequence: TGTGCCAGCAGCCGCCAGGGGGCGGCGGGCTCTGGGGCCAACGTCCTGACTTTC.

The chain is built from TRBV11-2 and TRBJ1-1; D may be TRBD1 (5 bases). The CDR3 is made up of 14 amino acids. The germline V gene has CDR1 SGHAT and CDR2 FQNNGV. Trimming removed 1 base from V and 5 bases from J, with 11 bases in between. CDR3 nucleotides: TGTGCCAGCAGCTTAGTGCCCAGGGTGACTGAAGCTTTCTTT. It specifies CASSLVPRVTEAFF.

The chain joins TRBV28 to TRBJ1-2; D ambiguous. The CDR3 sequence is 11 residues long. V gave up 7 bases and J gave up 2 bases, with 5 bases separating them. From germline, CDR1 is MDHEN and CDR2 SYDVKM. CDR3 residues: CASTRNYGYTF. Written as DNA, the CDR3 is TGTGCCAGCACCAGAAACTATGGCTACACCTTC.

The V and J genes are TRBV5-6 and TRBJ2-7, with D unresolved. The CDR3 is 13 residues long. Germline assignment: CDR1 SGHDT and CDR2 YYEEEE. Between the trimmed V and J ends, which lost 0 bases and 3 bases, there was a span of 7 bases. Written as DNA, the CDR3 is TGTGCCAGCAGCTTGGGGGCGATCTACGAGCAGTACTTC. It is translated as CASSLGAIYEQYF. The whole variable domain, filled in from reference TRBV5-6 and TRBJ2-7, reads DAGVTQSPTHLIKTRGQQVTLRCSPKSGHDTVSWYQQALGQGPQFIFQYYEEEERQRGNFPDRFSGHQFPNYSSELNVNALLLGDSALYLCASSLGAIYEQYFGPGTRLTVT.

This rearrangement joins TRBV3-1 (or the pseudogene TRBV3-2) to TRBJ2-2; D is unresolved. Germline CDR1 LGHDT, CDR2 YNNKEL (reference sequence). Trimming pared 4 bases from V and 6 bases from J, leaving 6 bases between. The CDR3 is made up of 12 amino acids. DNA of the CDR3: TGTGCCAGCAGCCGGGCGTCCGGGGAGCTGTTTTTT. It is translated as CASSRASGELFF.

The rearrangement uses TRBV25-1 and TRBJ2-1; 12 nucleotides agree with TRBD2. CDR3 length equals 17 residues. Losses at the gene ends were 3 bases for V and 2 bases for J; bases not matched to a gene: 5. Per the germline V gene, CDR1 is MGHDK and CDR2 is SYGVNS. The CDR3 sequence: CASSDRTSGAPYNEQFF. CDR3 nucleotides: TGTGCCAGCAGTGACCGGACTAGCGGGGCCCCCTACAATGAGCAGTTCTTC.

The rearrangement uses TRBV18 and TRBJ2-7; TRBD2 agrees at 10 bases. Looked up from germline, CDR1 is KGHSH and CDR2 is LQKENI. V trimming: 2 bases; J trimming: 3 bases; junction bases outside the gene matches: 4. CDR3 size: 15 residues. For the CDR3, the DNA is TGTGCCAGCTCACCAAAACTAGCGGGGATCTACGAGCAGTACTTC. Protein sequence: CASSPKLAGIYEQYF.

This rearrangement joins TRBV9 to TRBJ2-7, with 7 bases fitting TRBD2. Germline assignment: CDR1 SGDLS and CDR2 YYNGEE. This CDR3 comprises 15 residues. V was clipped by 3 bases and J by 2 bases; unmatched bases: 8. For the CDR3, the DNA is TGTGCCAGCAGCGAAGGCGGGAGCCCAACCTACGAGCAGTACTTC. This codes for CASSEGGSPTYEQYF. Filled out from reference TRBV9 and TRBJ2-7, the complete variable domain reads DSGVTQTPKHLITATGQRVTLRCSPRSGDLSVYWYQQSLDQGLQFLIQYYNGEERAKGNILERFSAQQFPDLHSELNLSSLELGDSALYFCASSEGGSPTYEQYFGPGTRLTVT.

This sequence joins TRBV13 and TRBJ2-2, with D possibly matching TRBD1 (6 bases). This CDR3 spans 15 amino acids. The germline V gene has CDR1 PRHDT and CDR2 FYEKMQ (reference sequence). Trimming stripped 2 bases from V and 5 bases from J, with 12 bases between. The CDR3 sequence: CASSLIRGRTGELFF. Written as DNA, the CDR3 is TGTGCCAGCAGCTTAATCAGGGGAAGGACCGGGGAGCTGTTTTTT.

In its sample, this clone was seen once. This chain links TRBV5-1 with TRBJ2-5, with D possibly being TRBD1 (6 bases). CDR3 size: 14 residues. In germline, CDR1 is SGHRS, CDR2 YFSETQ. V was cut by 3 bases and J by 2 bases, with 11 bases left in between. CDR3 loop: CASSWRTEQETQYF. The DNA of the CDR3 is TGCGCCAGCAGCTGGAGGACAGAGCAAGAGACCCAGTACTTC.

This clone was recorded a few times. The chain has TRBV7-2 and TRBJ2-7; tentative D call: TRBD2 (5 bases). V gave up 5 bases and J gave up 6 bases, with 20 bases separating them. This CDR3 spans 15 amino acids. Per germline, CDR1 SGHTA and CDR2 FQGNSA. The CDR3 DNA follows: TGTGCCAGCAGCCACGAGGGTGGGGATGAGGGCGAGCAGTACTTC. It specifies CASSHEGGDEGEQYF.

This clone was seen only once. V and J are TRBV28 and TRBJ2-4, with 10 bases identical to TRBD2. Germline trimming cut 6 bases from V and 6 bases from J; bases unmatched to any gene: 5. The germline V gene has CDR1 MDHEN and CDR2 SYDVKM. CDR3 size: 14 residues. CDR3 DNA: TGTGCCAGCAGCCAGGAGCGGGAGGGAAACATTCAGTACTTC. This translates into CASSQEREGNIQYF.

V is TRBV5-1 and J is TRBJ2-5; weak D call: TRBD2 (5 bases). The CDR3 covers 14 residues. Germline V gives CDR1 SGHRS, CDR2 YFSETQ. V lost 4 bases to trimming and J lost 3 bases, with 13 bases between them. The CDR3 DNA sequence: TGCGCCAGCAGCCGCGATTTAGCGAAAGAGACCCAGTACTTC. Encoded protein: CASSRDLAKETQYF.

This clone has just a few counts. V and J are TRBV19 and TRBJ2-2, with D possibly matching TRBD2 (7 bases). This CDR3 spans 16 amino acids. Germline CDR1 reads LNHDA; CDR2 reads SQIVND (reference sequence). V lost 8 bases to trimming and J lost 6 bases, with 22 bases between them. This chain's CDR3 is CASGRRGTGRAGELFF. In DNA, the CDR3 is TGTGCCAGTGGTCGGCGGGGAACAGGGAGGGCCGGGGAGCTGTTTTTT.

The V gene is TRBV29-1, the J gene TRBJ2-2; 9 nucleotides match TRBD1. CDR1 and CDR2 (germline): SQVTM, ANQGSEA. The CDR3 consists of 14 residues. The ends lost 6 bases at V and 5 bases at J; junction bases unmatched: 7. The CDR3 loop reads CSVLSGTGTGELFF. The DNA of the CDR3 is TGCAGCGTCTTAAGTGGGACAGGGACCGGGGAGCTGTTTTTT.